The 21 T cell receptor beta chains below come from one sample, sequenced in a study of human T cells and chemical hapten exposure. The sample's time point: patch test 1, 2 weeks after DPC sensitization. Treatment meaning: therapeutic diphenylcyclopropenone sensitization with weekly scalp DPC. TCRdb reprocessed the RACE reads via MiXCR and lists one record per CDR3 protein. The data show about 110,000 distinct CDR3 sequences, 11% seen once. The material was whole blood, obtained in connection with sensitization to the hapten diphenylcyclopropenone (DPC). Every receptor here comes from a woman aged 35 to 49 with alopecia areata. Some clones in this sample may be carry-over from other donors' samples.

This clonotype was detected many times. V is TRBV5-4 and J is TRBJ1-1; D is unresolved. The V gene's germline CDR1 is SGHNT and CDR2 YYREEE (reference sequence). The CDR3 spans 13 residues. V was trimmed by 0 bases and J by 3 bases, leaving 6 bases between them. The CDR3 reads CASSLATHTEAFF. CDR3 nucleotide sequence: TGTGCCAGCAGCTTGGCCACCCACACTGAAGCTTTCTTT.

This clonotype was counted only a few times. V and J are TRBV3-1 and TRBJ2-1, with 10 bases fitting TRBD1. Germline-derived CDR1 and CDR2 are LGHDT and YNNKEL (reference sequence). This CDR3 region has 16 residues. The ends lost 2 bases at V and 2 bases at J; junction bases unmatched: 3. Here the CDR3 DNA reads TGTGCCAGCAGCCAACAGACAGGGGGCGCCTACAATGAGCAGTTCTTC. Its translation is CASSQQTGGAYNEQFF.

This clonotype was counted only a few times. The rearrangement links TRBV20-1 to TRBJ1-6, with TRBD1 identical over 7 bases. CDR1 is DFQATT, CDR2 SNEGSKA, per germline (reference sequence). The J segment lost 7 bases and the V segment lost 0 bases, leaving 9 bases of the junction unmatched. This CDR3 region has 16 residues. CDR3 DNA sequence: TGCAGTGCTAGAGATGGAGTTAGGGGACAGAATTCACCCCTCCACTTT. Residues: CSARDGVRGQNSPLHF.

This clonotype has only a few counts. This chain links TRBV6-5 with TRBJ2-3; D gene ambiguous. The V gene lost 5 bases and the J gene lost 6 bases, with 6 bases spanning the gap. The length of the CDR3 is 11 residues. The germline V gene encodes CDR1 MNHEY and CDR2 SVGAGI. DNA for the CDR3: TGTGCCAGCAGTCAATCGGATACGCAGTATTTT. This encodes CASSQSDTQYF.

The chain couples TRBV28 to TRBJ2-3; 8 bases fit TRBD2. Unmatched junction bases numbered 4, after V lost 5 bases and J lost 3 bases. Germline loops: CDR1 MDHEN, CDR2 SYDVKM. The CDR3 sequence is 14 residues long. CDR3 sequence reads: CASSGRGRTDTQYF. The CDR3 DNA is TGTGCCAGCAGTGGTCGCGGGAGGACAGATACGCAGTATTTT.

This clonotype was counted many times. This sequence joins TRBV7-2 and TRBJ2-2, with TRBD2 matching over 8 bases. Germline assignment: CDR1 SGHTA and CDR2 FQGNSA. The CDR3 sequence is 16 residues long. After removal of 2 bases from V and 5 bases from J, the junction contained 7 bases not matched to a gene. CDR3 protein: CASSLIAGGVTGELFF. For the CDR3, the DNA is TGTGCCAGCAGCTTAATCGCGGGAGGCGTAACCGGGGAGCTGTTTTTT. Combining the CDR3 with reference TRBV7-2 and TRBJ2-2 gives the whole variable domain GAGVSQSPSNKVTEKGKDVELRCDPISGHTALYWYRQSLGQGLEFLIYFQGNSAPDKSGLPSDRFSAERTGGSVSTLTIQRTQQEDSAVYLCASSLIAGGVTGELFFGEGSRLTVL.

This clonotype has at least ten counts. The rearrangement links TRBV12-3 or TRBV12-4 to TRBJ1-3, with 10 bases lining up with TRBD1. The CDR3 length is 17 residues. The trim removed 3 bases at V and 2 bases at J, leaving 7 bases unmatched. The CDR3 is CASSLGQGLGTGNTIYF. CDR3 nucleotides: TGTGCCAGCAGTTTGGGACAGGGGCTCGGGACTGGAAACACCATATATTTT.

This clonotype has a count of ten or more. The J gene is TRBJ2-1, the V gene TRBV6-4; D is undetermined. This CDR3 has 13 amino acids. The V gene lost 6 bases and the J gene lost 8 bases, with 14 bases spanning the gap. Per germline, CDR1 MRHNA and CDR2 SNTAGT. This CDR3 reads CASSPHVRDEQFF. CDR3 DNA sequence: TGTGCCAGCAGCCCTCATGTACGAGATGAGCAGTTCTTC.

This clonotype was counted only a few times. This rearrangement joins TRBV5-6 to TRBJ2-1; D might be TRBD1 (6 bases). Deletions cut 1 base from V and 7 bases from J, with 9 bases between. CDR3 length: 13 amino acids. The germline V gene has CDR1 SGHDT and CDR2 YYEEEE. This CDR3 reads CASSLRGGNEQFF. The DNA for the CDR3 is TGTGCCAGCAGCTTGAGAGGGGGTAATGAGCAGTTCTTC.

There are a few counts of this clonotype. The DNA of the CDR3 is TGTGCCAGCAGCCCATCGGACAGGCGCACAGATACGCAGTATTTT. The encoded protein is CASSPSDRRTDTQYF. This rearrangement joins TRBV3-1 to TRBJ2-3, with 7 positions matching TRBD1. Trimming removed 4 bases from V and 1 base from J; junction bases left unmatched: 5. The germline CDR1 and CDR2 sequences are LGHDT and YNNKEL (reference sequence). CDR3 length: 15 residues.

This clonotype appeared a few times. The chain has TRBV27 and TRBJ2-3, with D uncertain. The CDR3 sequence is 14 residues long. V lost 8 bases and J 4 bases, leaving 16 bases between the germline ends. Germline V gene sequence: CDR1 MNHEY, CDR2 SMNVEV (reference sequence). CDR3 sequence reads: CASSLWMSADTQYF. The DNA of the CDR3 is TGTGCCAGCTCGCTATGGATGTCCGCAGATACGCAGTATTTT.

This clonotype was detected many times. The genes are TRBV18 and TRBJ1-4; no firm D call. V was shortened by 3 bases and J by 5 bases, with 16 bases between the two germline ends. There are 16 residues in the CDR3. Germline-derived CDR1 and CDR2 are KGHSH and LQKENI. The CDR3 loop reads CASSPNSQISNEKLFF. CDR3 in DNA: TGTGCCAGCTCACCTAACTCACAGATTTCGAATGAAAAACTGTTTTTT.

This clonotype has ten or more counts. CDR3: CASSRLAGSTDTQYF. CDR3 in DNA: TGTGCCAGCAGCCGACTAGCGGGGAGCACAGATACGCAGTATTTT. The chain employs TRBV7-6 and TRBJ2-3, with 11 positions matching TRBD2. This CDR3 spans 15 amino acids. The germline CDR1 and CDR2 sequences are SGHVS and FNYEAQ. V was pared by 5 bases and J by 0 bases, with 1 base of the junction left unmatched.

This clonotype has a count of ten or more. V gene TRBV5-4 combines with J gene TRBJ1-1, with D hard to call. The CDR3 length is 14 residues. Trimming removed 0 bases at V and 6 bases at J, with 12 bases between. Per germline, CDR1 SGHNT and CDR2 YYREEE (reference sequence). DNA for the CDR3: TGTGCCAGCAGCTTGGGTTTTTCGGGGTCTGAAGCTTTCTTT. This encodes CASSLGFSGSEAFF.

This clonotype was counted many times. The chain uses TRBV7-9 and TRBJ2-5, with D possibly TRBD2 on 6 matching bases. The CDR3 covers 15 residues. Deletions cut 4 bases from V and 1 base from J, with 13 bases between. Looked up from germline, CDR1 is SEHNR and CDR2 is FQNEAQ (reference sequence). CDR3 sequence reads: CASSWGPGAQETQYF. CDR3 DNA sequence: TGTGCCAGCAGCTGGGGACCGGGAGCCCAAGAGACCCAGTACTTC.

This clonotype was seen at least ten times. The V gene is TRBV14, the J gene TRBJ1-1; TRBD1 might be the D (5 bases). The CDR3 runs to 15 residues. The ends were cut back, 0 bases at V and 1 base at J, with 9 bases in the middle. Germline CDR1 and CDR2: SGHDN and FVKESK. CDR3 sequence: CASSQEWTTNTEAFF. The CDR3 region has the DNA TGTGCCAGCAGCCAAGAGTGGACAACGAACACTGAAGCTTTCTTT.

Many counts were recorded for this clonotype. This chain joins TRBV12-5 and TRBJ2-7, with a tentative D call TRBD1 (6 bases). Germline values: CDR1 LGHNT, CDR2 FRNRAP. This CDR3 spans 13 amino acids. V was shortened by 6 bases and J by 3 bases, with 12 bases between the two germline ends. CDR3 sequence reads: CASGQDSDYEQYF. DNA for the CDR3: TGTGCTAGTGGACAGGACAGCGACTACGAGCAGTACTTC.

In this sample, this clonotype turned up many times. The chain recombines TRBV7-9 with TRBJ1-5, with D unclear. From germline, CDR1 is SEHNR and CDR2 FQNEAQ (reference sequence). The CDR3 runs 16 residues. V was clipped by 3 bases and J by 2 bases, with 14 bases between them. CDR3 DNA: TGTGCCAGCAGCTTCTATACCGGGCAAGGCAATCAGCCCCAGCATTTT. Its protein product is CASSFYTGQGNQPQHF.

Only a few counts were recorded for this clonotype. V is TRBV5-1 and J is TRBJ2-7; D not certain. V gave up 3 bases and J gave up 5 bases, with 21 bases separating them. The CDR3 totals 16 residues. The V gene's germline CDR1 is SGHRS and CDR2 YFSETQ. Here the CDR3 reads CASSWGTDFLGHEQYF. The CDR3 DNA reads TGCGCCAGCAGCTGGGGTACTGATTTCCTTGGTCACGAGCAGTACTTC.

This clonotype has just a few counts. The genes are TRBV29-1 and TRBJ2-7, with D possibly TRBD2 on 6 matching bases. V was shortened by 3 bases and J by 3 bases, with 15 bases between the two germline ends. Germline CDR1 is SQVTM and CDR2 is ANQGSEA. The CDR3 is 14 residues long. The CDR3 reads CSVDNAPGSYEQYF. DNA of the CDR3: TGCAGCGTTGATAACGCCCCCGGGAGCTACGAGCAGTACTTC.

This clonotype occurred a few times. This rearrangement joins TRBV7-9 to TRBJ2-3, with D perhaps assigned TRBD1 or TRBD2 (5 bases each). Deletions cut 1 base from V and 0 bases from J, with 14 bases between. The germline V gene encodes CDR1 SEHNR and CDR2 FQNEAQ (reference sequence). This CDR3 contains 17 residues. The CDR3 spells CASSLGRKQASTDTQYF. The CDR3, as DNA: TGTGCCAGCAGCTTAGGGAGGAAACAGGCTAGCACAGATACGCAGTATTTT. Supplemented by reference TRBV7-9 and TRBJ2-3, the full variable domain reads DTGVSQNPRHKITKRGQNVTFRCDPISEHNRLYWYRQTLGQGPEFLTYFQNEAQLEKSRLLSDRFSAERPKGSFSTLEIQRTEQGDSAMYLCASSLGRKQASTDTQYFGPGTRLTVL.